What follows are 25 T cell receptor beta chains derived from one specimen sequenced in a study of T cell responses to AZD1222 COVID-19 vaccine. Sequenced by immunoSEQ multiplex PCR; TCRdb stores in-frame clones only, minus some. The sample has 120,000 or so clones, around 90% seen once; the top ten hold 4% to 5%. Sequencing used peripheral blood, obtained 28 days after the second dose of the MenACWY control vaccine. Source of these receptors: an adult who received the MenACWY meningococcal vaccine as a control.

CDR3 coding DNA: TGTGCCAGCAGCGAGGATACGGGACTAAGAACAGATACGCAGTATTTT. This encodes CASSEDTGLRTDTQYF. The V gene is TRBV4-2, the J gene TRBJ2-3, with 7 bases matching TRBD2. Looked up from germline, CDR1 is LGHNA and CDR2 is YNFKEQ. V lost 5 bases, J lost 3 bases, and 11 bases stayed unmatched. The CDR3 is made up of 16 amino acids.

The chain carries TRBV6-4 and TRBJ2-3, with a weak D call TRBD2 (6 bases). Germline assignment: CDR1 MRHNA and CDR2 SNTAGT. Trimming cost V 4 bases and J 1 base, with 12 bases left between them. The CDR3 is made up of 15 amino acids. CDR3 loop: CASSVGSGGTDTQYF. The CDR3 region has the DNA TGTGCCAGCAGTGTTGGTAGCGGAGGCACAGATACGCAGTATTTT.

The V gene is TRBV7-8, the J gene TRBJ2-2, with D possibly TRBD2 on 7 matching bases. The CDR3 spans 16 residues. Germline assignment: CDR1 SGHVS and CDR2 FQNEAQ. Trimming shortened V by 5 bases and J by 0 bases, and 13 bases separated the two germline ends. The CDR3 DNA reads TGTGCCAGCAGCCGAGGAGGGGGGGCGAACACCGGGGAGCTGTTTTTT. Translation gives CASSRGGGANTGELFF.

The chain joins TRBV28 to TRBJ2-7, with unresolved D. The germline V and J ends were trimmed by 10 bases and 7 bases, with 23 bases remaining between them. The germline CDR1 and CDR2 sequences are MDHEN and SYDVKM. The CDR3 runs 14 residues. CDR3 in amino acids: CATPWVDGSREQYV. CDR3 nucleotide sequence: TGTGCCACCCCCTGGGTGGACGGTTCCCGGGAGCAGTACGTC.

This chain links TRBV5-1 with TRBJ2-7; D might be TRBD1 or TRBD2, each matching 5 bases. The CDR3 has 16 amino acids. The V gene lost 0 bases and the J gene lost 3 bases, with 16 bases spanning the gap. Germline-derived CDR1 and CDR2 are SGHRS and YFSETQ. This chain's CDR3 is CASSLVRGPGNYEQYF. The CDR3 DNA follows: TGCGCCAGCAGCTTGGTGAGGGGTCCAGGGAACTACGAGCAGTACTTC.

The chain couples TRBV4-2 to TRBJ2-7, with a possible D match to TRBD2 (7 bases). Germline V gene sequence: CDR1 LGHNA, CDR2 YNFKEQ. V was cut by 2 bases and J by 3 bases, with 20 bases left in between. This CDR3 is 17 amino acids long. CDR3 protein: CASSQPNLGGGNYEQYF. As DNA, the CDR3 is TGTGCCAGCAGCCAACCGAACTTGGGAGGGGGAAACTACGAGCAGTACTTC.

The J gene is TRBJ2-2, the V gene TRBV9; D is undetermined. Germline V CDR1 and CDR2: SGDLS, YYNGEE. The CDR3 totals 16 residues. V was shortened by 0 bases and J by 2 bases, with 11 bases between the two germline ends. CDR3 nucleotides: TGTGCCAGCAGCGTAGGTTATTTCGGAAACACCGGGGAGCTGTTTTTT. This gives the protein CASSVGYFGNTGELFF.

This clone was observed a single time. This chain connects TRBV7-2 to TRBJ1-3; no clear D gene. The CDR3 covers 15 residues. Germline V gene data show CDR1 as SGHTA and CDR2 as FQGNSA. Trimming shortened V by 2 bases and J by 0 bases, and 8 bases separated the two germline ends. The CDR3, as DNA: TGTGCCAGCAGCTTAACGGGGTCCTCTGGAAACACCATATATTTT. Protein product: CASSLTGSSGNTIYF.

The V gene is TRBV4-1, the J gene TRBJ2-2; D possibly corresponds to TRBD2 (7 bases). CDR3 length: 15 amino acids. Trimming took off 3 bases at V and 6 bases at J, with 14 bases between the two ends. Germline V gives CDR1 MGHRA, CDR2 YSYEKL. CDR3 nucleotides: TGCGCCAGCAGCCACGCTGGGGGGGCCCCCGGGGAGCTGTTTTTT. Translation gives CASSHAGGAPGELFF.

The chain recombines TRBV12-3 or TRBV12-4 with TRBJ2-7; 9 bases agree with TRBD2. With 5 bases clipped from V and 8 bases from J, the junction kept 7 bases outside the gene matches. This CDR3 comprises 13 residues. CDR3 loop: CASSLSGSPKQYF. DNA for the CDR3: TGTGCCAGCAGTCTTAGCGGGAGTCCCAAGCAGTACTTC.

V usage is TRBV19 and J usage is TRBJ2-1, with a weak D call TRBD2 (5 bases). The CDR3 contains 13 residues. Trimming took off 6 bases at V and 1 base at J, with 7 bases between the two ends. From germline, CDR1 is LNHDA and CDR2 SQIVND (reference sequence). The CDR3 DNA sequence: TGTGCCAGTAGATCGGGATCCTACAATGAGCAGTTCTTC. It encodes CASRSGSYNEQFF.

The chain links TRBV6-1 to TRBJ2-7; 9 nucleotides align to TRBD1. Germline CDR1 and CDR2: MNHNS and SASEGT. The CDR3 has 15 residues. The junction had 2 bases not matched to a gene; V was cut back by 0 bases and J by 2 bases. The CDR3 nucleotides read TGTGCCAGCAGTGAAGCACAGGGGGCCACCTACGAGCAGTACTTC. Protein product: CASSEAQGATYEQYF.

This chain connects TRBV3-1 (or the pseudogene TRBV3-2) to TRBJ2-7, with D perhaps matching TRBD1 (5 bases). Between the trimmed V and J ends, which lost 6 bases and 0 bases, there was a span of 15 bases. Germline V gene lookup returns CDR1 LGHDT and CDR2 YNNKEL (reference sequence). This CDR3 is 15 amino acids long. The CDR3 sequence is CASSPGYLGSYEQYF. For the CDR3, the DNA is TGTGCCAGCAGTCCAGGGTATTTGGGCTCCTACGAGCAGTACTTC.

The gene calls are TRBV7-9 and TRBJ2-3; possibly TRBD1 or TRBD2 for D (7 bases each). The length of the CDR3 is 16 residues. V was trimmed by 4 bases and J by 1 base, leaving 15 bases between them. Per the germline V gene, CDR1 is SEHNR and CDR2 is FQNEAQ (reference sequence). In DNA form, the CDR3 reads TGTGCCAGCAGCTCCAGGGGGGGGCCCGGCACAGATACGCAGTATTTT. Protein: CASSSRGGPGTDTQYF. Filled out from reference TRBV7-9 and TRBJ2-3, the complete variable domain reads DTGVSQNPRHKITKRGQNVTFRCDPISEHNRLYWYRQTLGQGPEFLTYFQNEAQLEKSRLLSDRFSAERPKGSFSTLEIQRTEQGDSAMYLCASSSRGGPGTDTQYFGPGTRLTVL.

The CDR3 nucleotides read TGCAGCGTTGAAGTTAATGGAGAGTGGACTGAAGCTTTCTTT. The encoded protein is CSVEVNGEWTEAFF. The chain links TRBV29-1 to TRBJ1-1, with D unresolved. The germline V and J ends were trimmed by 1 base and 5 bases, with 14 bases remaining between them. CDR1 is SQVTM and CDR2 is ANQGSEA in the germline V gene. The CDR3 sequence is 14 residues long.

This chain links TRBV7-6 with TRBJ2-7; TRBD2 might be the D (7 bases). The CDR3 runs 16 residues. Germline CDR1 SGHVS, CDR2 FNYEAQ. Deletions cut 5 bases from V and 1 base from J, with 18 bases between. The CDR3 DNA sequence: TGTGCCAGCAGCACTCGCGGGGGCGGTGGGTCCTACGAGCAGTACTTC. Its protein product is CASSTRGGGGSYEQYF. Variable domain in full (rest from reference TRBV7-6 and TRBJ2-7): GAGVSQSPRYKVTKRGQDVALRCDPISGHVSLYWYRQALGQGPEFLTYFNYEAQQDKSGLPNDRFSAERPEGSISTLTIQRTEQRDSAMYRCASSTRGGGGSYEQYFGPGTRLTVT.

The V call is TRBV5-1, the J call TRBJ2-7; 10 nucleotides match TRBD1. Germline CDR1 is SGHRS and CDR2 is YFSETQ. CDR3 size: 15 residues. V gave up 0 bases and J gave up 1 base; unmatched junction bases: 1. This CDR3 reads CASSLGTGGSYEQYV. CDR3 in DNA: TGCGCCAGCAGCTTGGGGACAGGGGGTTCCTACGAGCAGTACGTC.

This chain links TRBV15 with TRBJ2-1; unclear D gene. With 4 bases removed from V and 2 bases from J, the gap between germline ends came to 12 bases. Germline CDR1 is LNHNV and CDR2 is YYDKDF (reference sequence). The CDR3 sequence is 15 residues long. The CDR3 DNA follows: TGTGCCACCAGCACATCGGGCCTGACCTACAATGAGCAGTTCTTC. This sequence encodes CATSTSGLTYNEQFF.

The rearrangement joins TRBV7-6 to TRBJ1-2, with D tentatively TRBD1 (6 bases). The V and J ends lost 6 bases and 6 bases respectively, with 23 bases between them. CDR3 length equals 16 residues. Germline V gives CDR1 SGHVS, CDR2 FNYEAQ. CDR3 residues: CASSPRVGGAEDGYTF. The DNA for the CDR3 is TGTGCCAGCAGTCCCCGGGTGGGGGGCGCCGAGGATGGCTACACCTTC.

The chain uses TRBV11-2 and TRBJ2-1; unclear D gene. The V and J ends lost 2 bases and 7 bases respectively, with 21 bases between them. Germline V lookup: CDR1 SGHAT, CDR2 FQNNGV. The CDR3 contains 17 residues. Written as DNA, the CDR3 is TGTGCCAGCAGCTTAATAAGGGCGGCAAACCAGCTTAATGAGCAGTTCTTC. It codes for CASSLIRAANQLNEQFF. Looking up the rest from reference TRBV11-2 and TRBJ2-1 gives the full variable domain: EAGVAQSPRYKIIEKRQSVAFWCNPISGHATLYWYQQILGQGPKLLIQFQNNGVVDDSQLPKDRFSAERLKGVDSTLKIQPAKLEDSAVYLCASSLIRAANQLNEQFFGPGTRLTVL.

The chain uses TRBV24-1 and TRBJ2-3; TRBD2 matches at 9 bases. Unmatched junction bases numbered 1, after V lost 1 base and J lost 0 bases. The germline gives CDR1 KGHDR, CDR2 SFDVKD. This CDR3 contains 16 residues. The CDR3 sequence: CATSDFSGGSTDTQYF. The CDR3 bases are TGTGCCACCAGTGATTTTAGCGGGGGAAGCACAGATACGCAGTATTTT.

The rearrangement uses TRBV6-2 or TRBV6-3 and TRBJ2-7; 8 positions match TRBD1. Trimming cost V 4 bases and J 1 base; bases outside gene matches: 6. Per the germline V gene, CDR1 is MNHEY and CDR2 is SVGEGT. There are 15 residues in the CDR3. CDR3 DNA sequence: TGTGCCAGCAGTTTGACAGGGGACTCATCCTACGAGCAGTACGTC. It specifies CASSLTGDSSYEQYV.

The genes are TRBV2 and TRBJ2-2; TRBD1 matches at 9 bases. This CDR3 spans 14 amino acids. The J segment lost 4 bases and the V segment lost 7 bases, leaving 4 bases of the junction unmatched. In germline, CDR1 is SNHLY, CDR2 FYNNEI. The CDR3 DNA follows: TGTGCCAGCACCCCGGGACAGGGCACCGGGGAGCTGTTTTTT. This encodes CASTPGQGTGELFF.

This chain links TRBV6-5 with TRBJ2-1; possibly TRBD1 for D (5 bases). Trimming took 7 bases from V and 8 from J, leaving 15 bases between them. Germline CDR1 reads MNHEY; CDR2 reads SVGAGI. The CDR3 has 13 residues. The CDR3 DNA follows: TGTGCCAGCATAAAGACAGTTGGGTATGAGCAGTTCTTC. Translated: CASIKTVGYEQFF.

Note on this clone: One junction end disagrees with the germline gene, perhaps due to a read error. The V and J genes are TRBV19 and TRBJ1-5; no definite D call. Germline CDR1 and CDR2: LNHDA and SQIVND (reference sequence). This CDR3 has 16 amino acids. The CDR3, as DNA: TGTGCCAGTAGTATTCCGAGCCTGGGAAGCACTCAGCCCCAGCATTTT. Translating gives CASSIPSLGSTQPQHF.